The rows below give T cell receptor beta chains drawn from one sample of a study of cytomegalovirus exposure and HLA in healthy donors. Profiled with immunoSEQ multiplex PCR; TCRdb holds only in-frame clones, not every one. Found here are about 190,000 clones, about 80% of them singletons; the top ten hold 3.4%. The material sequenced was PBMCs. Receptors originate from a man aged 40-49 years in good health and CMV-seropositive. Each CDR3 is given with its conserved first and last residue. The D gene is left open where the match is weak. Clone sizes are given selectively: once, few, many, or a class where the clone is expanded.

clone_size,j_call,v_call,d_call,cdr3_aa,cdr3_nt
.,TRBJ2-2,TRBV7-2,TRBD1,CARLDRVAGELFF,TGTGCCAGACTGGACAGGGTTGCCGGGGAGCTGTTTTTT
.,TRBJ2-7,TRBV28,.,CASTVRRDRYEQYF,TGTGCCAGCACCGTCCGGCGGGATAGGTACGAGCAGTACTTC
.,TRBJ2-7,TRBV11-3,TRBD2,CASSSGLAGADEQYF,TGTGCCAGCAGCTCGGGACTAGCGGGAGCGGACGAGCAGTACTTC
.,TRBJ1-1,TRBV28,.,CASSLWGTGAEAFF,TGTGCCAGCAGTTTATGGGGGACGGGGGCTGAAGCTTTCTTT
.,TRBJ2-3,TRBV6-5,TRBD1,CASSPGTGPDTQYF,TGTGCCAGCAGCCCAGGGACAGGGCCAGATACGCAGTATTTT
.,TRBJ2-7,TRBV27,.,CASSLKGGSYEQYF,TGTGCCAGCAGTTTAAAGGGGGGGTCCTACGAGCAGTACTTC
.,TRBJ1-4,TRBV10-3,TRBD1,CAISAGQGSATNEKLFF,TGTGCCATCAGTGCGGGACAGGGATCGGCAACTAATGAAAAACTGTTTTTT
once,TRBJ2-5,TRBV7-2,.,CASSPWGGLQETQYF,TGTGCCAGCAGCCCCTGGGGGGGGCTCCAAGAGACCCAGTACTTC
.,TRBJ1-1,TRBV5-3,.,CASSLNQVNTEAFF,TGTGCCAGCAGCTTGAATCAGGTTAACACTGAAGCTTTCTTT
.,TRBJ1-4,TRBV7-2,TRBD1,CASSVGPGQGMGEKLFF,TGTGCCAGCAGCGTGGGCCCGGGACAGGGGATGGGGGAAAAACTGTTTTTT
.,TRBJ1-4,TRBV15,TRBD1,CATSRVAGQLATNEKLFF,TGTGCCACCAGCAGAGTTGCGGGACAGCTAGCAACTAATGAAAAACTGTTTTTT
once,TRBJ1-5,TRBV27,.,CASRPRGSNQPQHF,TGTGCCAGCAGGCCCCGGGGTAGCAATCAGCCCCAGCATTTT
.,TRBJ1-6,TRBV6-5,.,CASSEVDSNSPLHF,TGTGCCAGCAGTGAAGTAGACAGCAATTCACCCCTCCACTTT
.,TRBJ2-7,TRBV10-3,.,CATGTYYEQYF,TGTGCCACCGGGACTTACTACGAGCAGTACTTC
.,TRBJ1-2,TRBV5-4,TRBD1,CASSLWQGAYGYTF,TGTGCCAGCAGCTTGTGGCAGGGGGCCTATGGCTACACCTTC
.,TRBJ2-1,TRBV5-1,TRBD2,CASSFSSGTFGEQFF,TGCGCCAGCAGTTTTTCAAGCGGGACCTTCGGTGAGCAGTTCTTC
few,TRBJ1-1,TRBV6-1,TRBD1,CATWGQGAFGAFF,TGTGCCACATGGGGACAGGGGGCATTCGGAGCTTTCTTT
.,TRBJ2-7,TRBV19,.,CASSSSQDPYEQYF,TGTGCCAGTAGTAGTAGTCAGGATCCCTACGAGCAGTACTTC
few,TRBJ1-1,TRBV9,.,CASSSQRGGYTEAFF,TGTGCCAGCAGCTCCCAGAGGGGGGGCTACACTGAAGCTTTCTTT
.,TRBJ2-5,TRBV11-3,.,CASSRRGGQETQYF,TGTGCCAGCAGCAGGAGGGGGGGTCAAGAGACCCAGTACTTC
.,TRBJ2-2,TRBV7-8,TRBD1,CASSARTGNTGELFF,TGTGCCAGCAGCGCAAGGACAGGGAACACCGGGGAGCTGTTTTTT
once,TRBJ1-1,TRBV28,TRBD1,CASSTSSTGGGTEAFF,TGTGCCAGCAGTACCTCTAGCACAGGGGGCGGTACTGAAGCTTTCTTT
.,TRBJ1-5,TRBV4-1,.,CASSQGAGGTNQPQHF,TGCGCCAGCAGCCAAGGGGCGGGGGGCACCAATCAGCCCCAGCATTTT
.,TRBJ2-1,TRBV6-1,.,CASSTGASGYNEQFF,TGTGCCAGCAGCACAGGGGCTAGCGGGTACAATGAGCAGTTCTTC